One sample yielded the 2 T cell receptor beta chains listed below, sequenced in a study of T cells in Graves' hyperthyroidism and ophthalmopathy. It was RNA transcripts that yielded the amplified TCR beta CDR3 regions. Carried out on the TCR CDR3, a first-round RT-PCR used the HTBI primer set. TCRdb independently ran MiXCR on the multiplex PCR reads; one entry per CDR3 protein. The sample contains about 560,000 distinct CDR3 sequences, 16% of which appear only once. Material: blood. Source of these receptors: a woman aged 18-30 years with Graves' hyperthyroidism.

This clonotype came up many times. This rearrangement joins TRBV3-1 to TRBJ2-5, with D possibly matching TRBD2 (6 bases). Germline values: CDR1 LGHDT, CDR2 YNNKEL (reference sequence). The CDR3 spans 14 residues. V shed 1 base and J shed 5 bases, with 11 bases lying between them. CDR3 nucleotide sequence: TGTGCCAGCAGCCAAGTGGCGGGACGGGAGACCCAGTACTTC. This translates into CASSQVAGRETQYF.

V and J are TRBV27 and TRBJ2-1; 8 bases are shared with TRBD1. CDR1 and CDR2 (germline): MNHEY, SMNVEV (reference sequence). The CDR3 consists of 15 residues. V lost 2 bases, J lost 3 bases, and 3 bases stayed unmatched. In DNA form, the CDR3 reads TGTGCCAGCAGTTTAAGGACAGGGTTCTACAATGAGCAGTTCTTC. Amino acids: CASSLRTGFYNEQFF.